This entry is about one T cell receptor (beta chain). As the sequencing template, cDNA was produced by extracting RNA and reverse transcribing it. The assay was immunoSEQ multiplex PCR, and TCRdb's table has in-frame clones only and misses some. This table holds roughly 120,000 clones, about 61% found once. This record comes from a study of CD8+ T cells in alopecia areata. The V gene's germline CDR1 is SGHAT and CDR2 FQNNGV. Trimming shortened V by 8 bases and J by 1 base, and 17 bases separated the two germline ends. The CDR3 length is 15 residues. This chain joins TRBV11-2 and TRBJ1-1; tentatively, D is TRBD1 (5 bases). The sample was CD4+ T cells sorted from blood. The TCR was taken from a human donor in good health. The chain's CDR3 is CASRPGRSGNTEAFF. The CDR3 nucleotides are TGTGCCAGCCGACCGGGGCGCTCTGGGAACACTGAAGCTTTCTTT.